The 12 T cell receptor beta chains given below trace back to one sample, sequenced in a study of identical twins (dated by TCRdb to about 2016). The method behind the library was 5' RACE. The reads were generated on an Illumina HiSeq 2000. TCRdb itself trimmed the public reads at Q25 with fastp, ran MiXCR and retained productive beta chains. Rows merge per CDR3 protein into single entries with the most common DNA and genes. Here the sample has more than 650,000 distinct CDR3 sequences; 6% to 6.5% occur a single time. 1.5% to 2% of the sample lies in the top ten. The specimen was naive T cells sorted from blood. Interpreted using the paper, the cell subset or site label stands for: cells isolated with a human naive T-cell isolation kit. The receptors stem from a man between 18 and 29 years old in good health.

The table lists this clonotype with many counts. The chain employs TRBV19 and TRBJ2-1; possibly TRBD2 for D (6 bases). V was pared by 3 bases and J by 0 bases, with 12 bases between. The length of the CDR3 is 16 residues. CDR1 LNHDA and CDR2 SQIVND come from the germline V gene (reference sequence). Here the CDR3 reads CASSMGPAGSYNEQFF. The CDR3 DNA reads TGTGCCAGTAGTATGGGGCCAGCGGGCTCCTACAATGAGCAGTTCTTC. Drawing the rest from reference TRBV19 and TRBJ2-1, the complete variable domain is DGGITQSPKYLFRKEGQNVTLSCEQNLNHDAMYWYRQDPGQGLRLIYYSQIVNDFQKGDIAEGYSVSREKKESFPLTVTSAQKNPTAFYLCASSMGPAGSYNEQFFGPGTRLTVL.

The rearrangement joins TRBV20-1 to TRBJ2-1; 8 nucleotides line up with TRBD2. Unmatched junction bases numbered 9, after V lost 0 bases and J lost 2 bases. The CDR3 length is 17 residues. From germline, CDR1 is DFQATT and CDR2 SNEGSKA (reference sequence). CDR3: CSARDQSLAETYNEQFF. CDR3 DNA sequence: TGCAGTGCTAGAGATCAATCACTAGCGGAAACCTACAATGAGCAGTTCTTC.

This clonotype has a count of ten or more. V usage is TRBV6-1 and J usage is TRBJ1-5; D is unresolved. CDR3 size: 15 residues. Trimming removed 5 bases at V and 3 bases at J, with 14 bases between. Germline CDR1 and CDR2: MNHNS and SASEGT. The CDR3 loop reads CASSPRAYNNQPQHF. CDR3 nucleotide sequence: TGTGCCAGCAGTCCCCGGGCGTATAACAATCAGCCCCAGCATTTT.

This clonotype was recorded at least ten times. The chain recombines TRBV6-1 with TRBJ2-5; D not resolved. CDR3 length: 14 residues. Trimming shortened V by 5 bases and J by 5 bases, and 15 bases separated the two germline ends. Germline V CDR1 and CDR2: MNHNS, SASEGT. The CDR3: CASSIGPPRETQYF. CDR3 in DNA: TGTGCCAGCAGTATCGGACCACCACGGGAGACCCAGTACTTC.

Regarding this clonotype: Just one base apart from a much larger clone, this may be a read error. The genes are TRBV4-3 and TRBJ2-4; a possible D gene is TRBD1 (5 bases). The CDR3 is made up of 15 amino acids. Germline CDR1 is LGHNA and CDR2 is YSLEER. The CDR3 bases are TGCGCCAACAGCCAAGAAAGGGGAAGGGGAAACATTCAGTACTTC. Residues: CANSQERGRGNIQYF.

This clonotype has ten or more counts. The chain has TRBV12-3 or TRBV12-4 and TRBJ2-2; 9 bases map to TRBD1. V dropped 6 bases and J dropped 3; count of bases not matched to a gene: 8. This CDR3 has 16 residues. The CDR3, as DNA: TGTGCCAGCAGCCCAGACAGGGGGGCGGACACCGGGGAGCTGTTTTTT. It yields the protein CASSPDRGADTGELFF.

This clonotype was detected only a few times. The chain links TRBV5-1 to TRBJ1-2; 9 bases are shared with TRBD1. Losses at the gene ends were 0 bases for V and 10 bases for J; bases not matched to a gene: 13. From germline, CDR1 is SGHRS and CDR2 YFSETQ. The CDR3 contains 16 residues. The CDR3 region has the DNA TGCGCCAGCAGCTTGGAGGCTGGGACAGGGCGGAAAATCTACACCTTC. This sequence encodes CASSLEAGTGRKIYTF.

This clonotype was counted ten times or more. The chain employs TRBV12-3 or TRBV12-4 and TRBJ2-7; unclear D gene. The CDR3 length is 16 residues. The V gene lost 2 bases and the J gene lost 2 bases, with 16 bases spanning the gap. The CDR3 loop reads CASSLPRRRYPYEQYV. CDR3 coding DNA: TGTGCCAGCAGTTTACCGCGCAGGAGATACCCCTACGAGCAGTACGTC.

The sample holds many counts of this clonotype. This chain links TRBV20-1 with TRBJ2-3, with 11 nucleotides matching TRBD1. J lost 4 bases, V lost 3 bases, and 3 bases had no gene match. The V gene's germline CDR1 is DFQATT and CDR2 SNEGSKA (reference sequence). The CDR3 length is 14 residues. This chain's CDR3 is CSASGQGAADTQYF. The CDR3 DNA sequence: TGCAGTGCTAGTGGACAGGGGGCGGCAGATACGCAGTATTTT.

This chain connects TRBV6-1 to TRBJ2-7; D not resolved. Germline CDR1 is MNHNS and CDR2 is SASEGT. The germline V and J ends were trimmed by 2 bases and 4 bases, with 6 bases remaining between them. There are 12 residues in the CDR3. CDR3 in amino acids: CASSERAYEQYV. The CDR3 nucleotides are TGTGCCAGCAGTGAACGGGCTTACGAGCAGTACGTC.

This clonotype was seen repeatedly, ten times or more. The genes are TRBV25-1 and TRBJ1-6, with unresolved D. CDR3 length: 16 residues. Trimming removed 2 bases at V and 0 bases at J, with 8 bases between. Germline-derived CDR1 and CDR2 are MGHDK and SYGVNS. Here the CDR3 DNA reads TGTGCCAGCAGTGAAGTAGAGAGCTCCTATAATTCACCCCTCCACTTT. Translation gives CASSEVESSYNSPLHF.

There are a few counts of this clonotype. The chain carries TRBV6-5 and TRBJ2-7; possible D gene TRBD1, 5 bases. The V and J ends lost 0 bases and 0 bases respectively, with 12 bases between them. CDR1 is MNHEY and CDR2 is SVGAGI in the germline V gene. The CDR3 loop spans 16 amino acids. The CDR3 sequence: CASSYSKQETSYEQYF. CDR3 coding DNA: TGTGCCAGCAGTTACTCGAAACAGGAAACCTCCTACGAGCAGTACTTC.